The 13 T cell receptor beta chains reported below all come from one sample, sequenced in a study of blood T cell repertoires in COVID-19 (dated by TCRdb to the early 2020s). Library preparation employed the immunoSEQ multiplex PCR assay. TCRdb re-hosts the immuneACCESS table, in-frame sequences only. Its copies lack some clones; in the studies checked, an unresolved V gene accounts for under half of them, and the cause for the rest is not known. In this sample the table shows around 300,000 clones, approximately 90% of which occur a single time. Of the sample, approximately 2% is held by the ten largest clones. Material for sequencing was PBMCs or T cells enriched from blood (not recorded which). All receptors come from a woman aged 55-69 years in a cohort exposed to, infected with or recovered from COVID-19 (not recorded which).

As regards this clone: This CDR3 is also generated by other DNA sequences in the sample. The rearrangement joins TRBV20-1 to TRBJ2-1, with 8 bases aligning to TRBD2. Germline-derived CDR1 and CDR2 are DFQATT and SNEGSKA (reference sequence). Trimming cost V 3 bases and J 4 bases; bases outside gene matches: 5. CDR3 length: 14 amino acids. The CDR3 spells CSASSGGVYNEQFF. CDR3 coding DNA: TGCAGTGCTAGTTCGGGAGGGGTATACAATGAGCAGTTCTTC.

V usage is TRBV21-1 and J usage is TRBJ2-1; whether TRBD1, the table's D call, matches the DNA was not checked. TRBV21-1 is annotated as a pseudogene. The CDR3 is made up of 16 amino acids. The CDR3 bases are TGTGCCAGCAGCAAACGGGGACAGGCCCCGGTGAGTGAGCAGTTCTTC. As protein: CASSKRGQAPVSEQFF.

The CDR3 DNA reads as TGTGCCAGCAAGGTTCGGGTTTTGGGCCAAGAGACCCAGTACTTC. Residues: CASKVRVLGQETQYF. This rearrangement joins TRBV7-2 to TRBJ2-5, with D unresolved. Per germline, CDR1 SGHTA and CDR2 FQGNSA. The CDR3 runs 15 residues. V shed 7 bases and J shed 1 base, with 16 bases lying between them.

The rearrangement uses TRBV12-3 or TRBV12-4 and TRBJ1-3; D unresolved. This CDR3 contains 13 residues. V shed 3 bases and J shed 4 bases, with 7 bases lying between them. The CDR3: CASSLQAGNTIYF. For the CDR3, the DNA is TGTGCCAGCAGTTTGCAGGCGGGAAACACCATATATTTT.

This rearrangement joins TRBV29-1 to TRBJ1-1; D possibly corresponds to TRBD1 (5 bases). Germline assignment: CDR1 SQVTM and CDR2 ANQGSEA. V was cut by 3 bases and J by 8 bases, with 13 bases left in between. The CDR3 is 12 residues long. The CDR3 is CSVDLGGLEAFF. Written as DNA, the CDR3 is TGCAGCGTTGATTTGGGGGGTCTGGAAGCTTTCTTT.

The V gene is TRBV7-9, the J gene TRBJ1-1; D might be TRBD1 (5 bases). There are 14 residues in the CDR3. Germline V CDR1 and CDR2: SEHNR, FQNEAQ (reference sequence). Trimming left V 3 bases short and J 1 base short, with 9 bases between. CDR3 sequence reads: CASSLGGGNTEAFF. The CDR3 nucleotides read TGTGCCAGCAGCTTGGGGGGAGGGAACACTGAAGCTTTCTTT. The whole variable domain, filled in from reference TRBV7-9 and TRBJ1-1, reads DTGVSQNPRHKITKRGQNVTFRCDPISEHNRLYWYRQTLGQGPEFLTYFQNEAQLEKSRLLSDRFSAERPKGSFSTLEIQRTEQGDSAMYLCASSLGGGNTEAFFGQGTRLTVV.

This clone was picked up a small number of times. The V call is TRBV9, the J call TRBJ2-1, with 7 bases matching TRBD2. Germline assignment: CDR1 SGDLS and CDR2 YYNGEE. With 0 bases clipped from V and 7 bases from J, the junction kept 7 bases outside the gene matches. The CDR3 covers 15 residues. Written as DNA, the CDR3 is TGTGCCAGCAGCGTAGGGACTAGTCCCATGAATGAGCAGTTCTTC. Amino acids: CASSVGTSPMNEQFF.

The rearrangement joins TRBV27 to TRBJ1-2; TRBD1 agrees at 7 bases. CDR1 is MNHEY, CDR2 SMNVEV, per germline (reference sequence). J was trimmed by 5 bases and V by 5 bases; bases with no gene match: 11. The CDR3 is made up of 15 amino acids. Written as DNA, the CDR3 is TGTGCCAGCAGTCCGGCCAGGGGGGTTGAGTATGGCTACACCTTC. It specifies CASSPARGVEYGYTF.

This chain connects TRBV7-8 to TRBJ2-3, with D unclear. CDR3 length equals 13 residues. Germline loops: CDR1 SGHVS, CDR2 FQNEAQ. V lost 1 base to trimming and J lost 8 bases, with 10 bases between them. The CDR3 region is CASSLGRQRTQYF. The CDR3 region has the DNA TGTGCCAGCAGCTTAGGGCGACAACGTACGCAGTATTTT.

V gene TRBV5-1 combines with J gene TRBJ2-3, with D hard to call. V was clipped by 0 bases and J by 2 bases, with 10 bases between them. CDR1 and CDR2 from the germline V gene are SGHRS and YFSETQ. The CDR3 length is 15 residues. CDR3 protein: CASSLVAETTDTQYF. The CDR3 DNA sequence: TGCGCCAGCAGCTTGGTTGCGGAGACCACAGATACGCAGTATTTT.

The rearrangement links TRBV30 to TRBJ2-7; TRBD1 aligns across 10 bases. After removal of 1 base from V and 1 base from J, the junction contained 1 base not matched to a gene. Per the germline V gene, CDR1 is GTSNPN and CDR2 is SVGIG (reference sequence). CDR3 length equals 14 residues. The chain's CDR3 is CAWSAGQGSYEQYF. The CDR3 coding sequence is TGTGCCTGGAGTGCGGGACAGGGGTCCTACGAGCAGTACTTC. Supplemented by reference TRBV30 and TRBJ2-7, the full variable domain reads SQTIHQWPATLVQPVGSPLSLECTVEGTSNPNLYWYRQAAGRGLQLLFYSVGIGQISSEVPQNLSASRPQDRQFILSSKKLLLSDSGFYLCAWSAGQGSYEQYFGPGTRLTVT.

The J gene is TRBJ2-3, the V gene TRBV24-1, with D possibly matching TRBD1 (5 bases). Germline lookup yields CDR1 KGHDR and CDR2 SFDVKD. CDR3 length: 14 residues. Deletions cut 4 bases from V and 2 bases from J, with 9 bases between. The CDR3 bases are TGTGCCACCAGTGAAGGGGTCCTCACAGATACGCAGTATTTT. This sequence encodes CATSEGVLTDTQYF.

This rearrangement joins TRBV7-9 to TRBJ1-1, with D possibly being TRBD1 (6 bases). CDR3 length equals 13 residues. Trimming stripped 0 bases from V and 7 bases from J, with 9 bases between. Per the germline V gene, CDR1 is SEHNR and CDR2 is FQNEAQ (reference sequence). The CDR3 DNA sequence: TGTGCCAGCAGCTTAGCAGGGGGTAATGAAGCTTTCTTT. It encodes CASSLAGGNEAFF.